This T cell receptor beta chain was found in a study of long-term antiretroviral therapy in people with HIV. Sequencing used immunoSEQ v3.0 at survey level. The repertoire was sequenced with immunoSEQ multiplex PCR; TCRdb's copy has only in-frame clones and lacks some. The profile covers about 12,000 clones, with 75% to 85% appearing a single time and about a sixth taken by the ten largest. Deletions cut 1 base from V and 3 bases from J, with 13 bases between. The CDR3 is 15 amino acids. From germline, CDR1 is SGHTA and CDR2 FQGTGA. V usage is TRBV7-3 and J usage is TRBJ2-7, with D possibly matching TRBD2 (6 bases). The sequence came from a man in his forties or fifties with HIV. Sequences were derived from unsorted PBMCs, sampled 3.4 years after starting antiretroviral therapy. For the CDR3, the DNA is TGTGCCAGCAGCTTAAATTCTAACGGGGGCTACGAGCAGTACTTC. Translated, it gives CASSLNSNGGYEQYF.